The sequence of this T cell receptor beta chain was determined in a study of OX40 agonist ivuxolimab in advanced cancers. On this clone: Its antigen is still unknown.

Trimming removed 3 bases at V and 0 bases at J, with 17 bases between. The CDR3 sequence is 17 residues long. The germline V gene has CDR1 SNHLY and CDR2 FYNNEI. Study outcomes and limitations: There were, on average, more expanded clones in CD8+ T cells than in CD4+.

The data were produced by immunoSEQ multiplex PCR, yet TCRdb's version contains in-frame clones alone and is incomplete. The data show about 65,000 clones, about nine tenths seen once. The rearrangement links TRBV2 to TRBJ1-1; D perhaps matches TRBD1 (5 bases). This clonotype originated in an adult with an advanced solid tumor such as melanoma, head and neck, liver or kidney cancer. Here the sequenced sample was CD4+ or CD8+ T cells sorted from blood, taken in a trial of the OX40 agonist ivuxolimab. CDR3 protein: CASSDGTDYGMNTEAFF. The CDR3 DNA reads TGTGCCAGCAGTGACGGGACGGACTACGGGATGAACACTGAAGCTTTCTTT.